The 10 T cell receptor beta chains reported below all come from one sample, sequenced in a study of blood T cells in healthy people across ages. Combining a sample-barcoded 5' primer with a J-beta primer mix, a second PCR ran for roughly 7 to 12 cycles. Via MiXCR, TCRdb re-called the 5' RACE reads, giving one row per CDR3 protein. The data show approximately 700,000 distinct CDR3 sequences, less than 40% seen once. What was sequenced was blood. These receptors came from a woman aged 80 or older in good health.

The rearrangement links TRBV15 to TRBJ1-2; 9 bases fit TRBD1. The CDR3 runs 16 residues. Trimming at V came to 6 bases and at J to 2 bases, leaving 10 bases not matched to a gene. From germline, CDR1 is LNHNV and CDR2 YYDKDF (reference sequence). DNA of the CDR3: TGTGCCACCAGAAAAAGGGGACAGGGAAGGAACTATGGCTACACCTTC. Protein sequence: CATRKRGQGRNYGYTF.

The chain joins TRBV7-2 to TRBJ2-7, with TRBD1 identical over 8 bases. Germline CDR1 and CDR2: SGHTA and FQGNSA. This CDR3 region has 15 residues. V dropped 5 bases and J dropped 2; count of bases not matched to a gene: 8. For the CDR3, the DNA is TGTGCCAGCAGCCGAATGACAGGGGTCGCCTACGAGCAGTACTTC. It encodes CASSRMTGVAYEQYF.

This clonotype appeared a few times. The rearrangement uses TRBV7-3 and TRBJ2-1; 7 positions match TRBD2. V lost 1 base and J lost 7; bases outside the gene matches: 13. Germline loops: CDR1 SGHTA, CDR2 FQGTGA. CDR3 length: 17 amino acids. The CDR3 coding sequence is TGTGCCAGCAGCTTAAACGGGGGGACCCCTCTTGGAAATGAGCAGTTCTTC. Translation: CASSLNGGTPLGNEQFF.

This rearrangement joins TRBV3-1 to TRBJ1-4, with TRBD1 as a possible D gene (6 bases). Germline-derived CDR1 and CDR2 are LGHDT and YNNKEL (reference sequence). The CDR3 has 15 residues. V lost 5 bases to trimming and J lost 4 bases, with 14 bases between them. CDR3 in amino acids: CASSSEGGHNEKLFF. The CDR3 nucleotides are TGTGCCAGCAGCTCAGAGGGGGGGCATAATGAAAAACTGTTTTTT.

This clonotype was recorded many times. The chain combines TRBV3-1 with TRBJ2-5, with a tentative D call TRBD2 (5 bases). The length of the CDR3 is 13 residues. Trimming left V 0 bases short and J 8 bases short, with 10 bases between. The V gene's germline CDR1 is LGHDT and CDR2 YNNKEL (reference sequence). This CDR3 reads CASSQDLGRTQYF. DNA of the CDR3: TGTGCCAGCAGCCAAGATCTTGGGAGAACCCAGTACTTC.

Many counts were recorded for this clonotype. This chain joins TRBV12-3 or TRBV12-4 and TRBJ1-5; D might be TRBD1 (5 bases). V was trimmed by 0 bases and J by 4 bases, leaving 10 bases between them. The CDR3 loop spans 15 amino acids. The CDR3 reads CASSLARAGNQPQHF. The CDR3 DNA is TGTGCCAGCAGTTTAGCGCGGGCAGGGAATCAGCCCCAGCATTTT.

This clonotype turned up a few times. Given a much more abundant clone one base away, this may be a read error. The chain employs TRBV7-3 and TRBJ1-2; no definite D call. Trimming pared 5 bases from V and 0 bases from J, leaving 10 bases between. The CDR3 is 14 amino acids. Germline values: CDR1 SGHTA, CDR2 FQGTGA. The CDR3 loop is CASSETLANYGYTF. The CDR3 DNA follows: TGTGCCAGCAGCGAGACGTTGGCTAACTATGGCTACACCTTC.

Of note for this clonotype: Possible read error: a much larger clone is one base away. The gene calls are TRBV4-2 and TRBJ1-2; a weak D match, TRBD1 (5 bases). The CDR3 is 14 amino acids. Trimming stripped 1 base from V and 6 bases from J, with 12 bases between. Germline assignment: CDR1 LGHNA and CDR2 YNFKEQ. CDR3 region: CASSQGGYCDGYTF. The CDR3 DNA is TGTGCCAGCAGCCAAGGGGGCTATTGCGATGGCTACACCTTC.

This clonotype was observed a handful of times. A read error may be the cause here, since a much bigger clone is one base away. The CDR3 DNA sequence: TGTGCCAGCAGAGAGACAGGGAGCAAGGGCTACACCTTC. This encodes CASRETGSKGYTF. V and J are TRBV12-3 or TRBV12-4 and TRBJ1-2, with 7 bases that match TRBD1. The V gene end was trimmed by 6 bases and the J gene end by 8 bases; junction bases not matched to a gene: 9. The CDR3 is made up of 13 amino acids.

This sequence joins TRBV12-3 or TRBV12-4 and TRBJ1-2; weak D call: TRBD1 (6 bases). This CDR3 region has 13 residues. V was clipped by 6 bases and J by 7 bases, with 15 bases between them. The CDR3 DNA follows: TGTGCCAGCAGATCAGGGGTGCCGACTGGCTACACCTTC. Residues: CASRSGVPTGYTF.